The rows below give T cell receptor beta chains drawn from one sample of a study of Tregs in tolerant kidney transplant recipients. Measured with immunoSEQ multiplex PCR; TCRdb has only the in-frame clones, and not every one. The sample has around 50,000 clones, roughly 90% seen once. The input for sequencing was CD8+ T cells from blood (PBMCs), taken 12 months after the transplant. These TCRs come from a human patient who received a combined kidney and bone marrow transplant. Certain T cells may be donor cells from the graft. Each CDR3 is given with its conserved first and last residue. A D gene is named only where the DNA matches it firmly. Some rows mark clone size as missing; the rest say once, few, many or name a class of expanded clone.

clone_size,j_call,v_call,d_call,cdr3_nt,cdr3_aa
.,TRBJ1-1,TRBV9,TRBD1,TGTGCCAGCAGCGTAGAGGTCCCGACAGGGGCGGTGACTGAAGCTTTCTTT,CASSVEVPTGAVTEAFF
.,TRBJ2-5,TRBV2,.,TGTGCCAGCAGCCCGACTCCAGGGGCAGGGGAGACCCAGTACTTC,CASSPTPGAGETQYF
.,TRBJ2-2,TRBV28,.,TGTGCCAGCAGTTTACTATGGGGGGAAGGAACCGGGGAGCTGTTTTTT,CASSLLWGEGTGELFF
once,TRBJ1-3,TRBV6-1,TRBD1,TGTGCCAGCAGGGGACAGGGATACTCGGACACCATATATTTT,CASRGQGYSDTIYF
.,TRBJ2-7,TRBV27,.,TGTGCCAGCCGCAGGGGCTACGAGCAGTACTTC,CASRRGYEQYF
.,TRBJ1-2,TRBV5-4,.,TGCGCCAGCAGCCTCAAGCCCGGGGAAACTAACTATGGCTACACCTTC,CASSLKPGETNYGYTF
once,TRBJ2-1,TRBV7-9,TRBD2,TGTGCCAGCAGCGAAACCGCGGGTAGCGGGAGGACCTACAATGAGCAGTTCTTC,CASSETAGSGRTYNEQFF
.,TRBJ1-2,TRBV2,.,TGTGCCAGCAGCGTTACAGGGACGGGACGCTATGGCTACACCTTC,CASSVTGTGRYGYTF
.,TRBJ1-2,TRBV7-2,.,TGTGCCAGCAGCTTAGTTCGGGGGAACTATGGCTACACCTTC,CASSLVRGNYGYTF
.,TRBJ1-2,TRBV7-9,.,TGTGCCAGCAGCTTAAGGTCGTCAGACATCTATGGCTACACCTTC,CASSLRSSDIYGYTF
.,TRBJ2-7,TRBV27,.,TGTGCCAGCAGTTTGGGCGGGATGACCTACGAGCAGTACTTC,CASSLGGMTYEQYF
.,TRBJ2-6,TRBV15,.,TGTGCCACCAGCTCGGAGTCTGGGGCCAACGTCCTGACTTTC,CATSSESGANVLTF
few,TRBJ2-7,TRBV6-6,.,TGTGCCAGCAGTTACGTAGGGGCACCCTACGAGCAGTACTTC,CASSYVGAPYEQYF
.,TRBJ1-5,TRBV2,.,TGTGCCAGCAGTGACACAGGCTACAATCAGCCCCAGCATTTT,CASSDTGYNQPQHF
.,TRBJ1-2,TRBV7-3,TRBD1,TGTGCCAGCAGCCCGACAGGGGGAGGCGATGGCTACACCTTC,CASSPTGGGDGYTF
.,TRBJ1-5,TRBV30,TRBD1,TGTGCCTGGAGCCCAGGGACAGGAAAACAGCCCCAGCATTTT,CAWSPGTGKQPQHF
.,TRBJ1-2,TRBV29-1,.,TGCAGCGTTGTGAGGGATGGCTACACCTTC,CSVVRDGYTF
.,TRBJ1-2,TRBV7-8,TRBD1,TGTGCCAGCAGCTCAGGGACAGGGGGATATGGCTACACCTTC,CASSSGTGGYGYTF
.,TRBJ1-1,TRBV7-9,.,TGTGCCAGCAGCTTACAATGGCAGAACACTGAAGCTTTCTTT,CASSLQWQNTEAFF
.,TRBJ1-2,TRBV5-5,.,TGTGCCAGCAGCCGAGGGTACGGCTACACCTTC,CASSRGYGYTF
.,TRBJ2-1,TRBV29-1,.,TGCAGCGTCCAGGGGGGAAGCGGGAGAGAAACCAAGTACAATGAGCAGTTCTTC,CSVQGGSGRETKYNEQFF
.,TRBJ1-2,TRBV5-4,.,TGTGCCAGCAGCTTGCCCGATTCGCGATATGGCTACACCTTC,CASSLPDSRYGYTF
.,TRBJ2-3,TRBV11-3,TRBD1,TGTGCCAGCAGCTTCGTCGAGGGGGCTTGGGATACGCAGTATTTT,CASSFVEGAWDTQYF
.,TRBJ1-1,TRBV28,.,TGTGCCAGCAGTAGTTCAGGGACTATTGAAGCTTTCTTT,CASSSSGTIEAFF
once,TRBJ1-6,TRBV19,TRBD1,TGTGCCAGCCGGGACAGGGGTTCACCCCTCCACTTT,CASRDRGSPLHF
.,TRBJ1-5,TRBV4-3,.,TGCGCCAGCAGCCAAGATCGGGTGGATTATAGCAATCAGCCCCAGCATTTT,CASSQDRVDYSNQPQHF
.,TRBJ2-7,TRBV23-1,.,TGCGCGCTGCCTTTTAAGCCGGCCTACGAGCAGTACTTC,CALPFKPAYEQYF
.,TRBJ2-1,TRBV7-9,.,TGTGCCAGCAGCTTAACCAGTTTCTCCTACAATGAGCAGTTCTTC,CASSLTSFSYNEQFF
.,TRBJ1-1,TRBV7-8,.,TGTGCCAGCAGCTTAGGGCAGAACACTGAAGCTTTCTTT,CASSLGQNTEAFF
.,TRBJ2-5,TRBV6-1,TRBD2,TGTGCCAGCAGTGGGACTAGCGGGGGGGCCGAGACCCAGTACTTC,CASSGTSGGAETQYF
.,TRBJ2-1,TRBV19,TRBD2,TGTGCCAGTAGTATAGGTTCTAGCGGAACCTCCTACAATGAGCAGTTCTTC,CASSIGSSGTSYNEQFF
.,TRBJ2-7,TRBV7-9,TRBD1,TGTGCCAGCAGCTTGACAGGGGCCTACGAGCAGTACTTC,CASSLTGAYEQYF
.,TRBJ2-1,TRBV15,.,TGTGCCACCAGCGGAGGACATTACAATGAGCAGTTCTTC,CATSGGHYNEQFF
.,TRBJ1-2,TRBV27,.,TGTGCCAGCAGTTCCGGGAACGGCTACACCTTC,CASSSGNGYTF
.,TRBJ2-1,TRBV6-1,TRBD1,TGTGCCAACACAGGGGGCACCTACAATGAGCAGTTCTTC,CANTGGTYNEQFF
.,TRBJ2-5,TRBV7-2,TRBD2,TGTGCCAGCAGCACTGGACTAGCGGGAGGTTTCAGAGAGACCCAGTACTTC,CASSTGLAGGFRETQYF
.,TRBJ2-2,TRBV7-7,.,TGTGCCAGCAGCCGCCCAGGGTCCGGGGAGCTGTTTTTT,CASSRPGSGELFF
.,TRBJ1-1,TRBV19,.,TGTGCCAGTAGTATAGAGATGAGTTTTGGCACTGAAGCTTTCTTT,CASSIEMSFGTEAFF
.,TRBJ2-6,TRBV4-2,.,TGTGCCAGCAGCCAAGAACAGGCCTCTGGGGCCAACGTCCTGACTTTC,CASSQEQASGANVLTF
.,TRBJ2-3,TRBV4-2,.,TGTGCCAGCAGCCGCCGACACTCCAACCCCAGGGATACGCAGTATTTT,CASSRRHSNPRDTQYF
.,TRBJ2-1,TRBV9,TRBD2,TGTGCCAGCAGCGGTAGCGGGAGGAATGAGCAGTTCTTC,CASSGSGRNEQFF
.,TRBJ2-7,TRBV4-3,TRBD1,TGCGCCAGCAGCCAGGCCGGGACAGGGCGCGACGAGCAGTACTTC,CASSQAGTGRDEQYF
.,TRBJ1-5,TRBV7-6,TRBD1,TGTGCCAGCAGCTCTCGGGCAGGGGGGCAGCCCCAGCATTTT,CASSSRAGGQPQHF
.,TRBJ1-1,TRBV29-1,.,TGCAGCGTTGAAGGCCAGACTGAAGCTTTCTTT,CSVEGQTEAFF
once,TRBJ2-5,TRBV9,TRBD2,TGTGCCAGCAGCGAGCGGGGGCTAGAGACCCAGTACTTC,CASSERGLETQYF
.,TRBJ2-3,TRBV5-4,.,TGTGCCAGCAGCTCGGAGGGCCTAGATACGCAGTATTTT,CASSSEGLDTQYF
many,TRBJ2-7,TRBV4-1,.,TGCGCCAGCAGCCAAGAGACCCAAGAGGGAGGTTACTACGAGCAGTACTTC,CASSQETQEGGYYEQYF
few,TRBJ1-2,TRBV6-6,.,TGTGCCAGCAGTTACTCGACAGCCTATGGCTACACCTTC,CASSYSTAYGYTF
.,TRBJ1-6,TRBV27,.,TGTGCCAGCAGTTTAGGCGGCGGTTATAATTCACCCCTCCACTTT,CASSLGGGYNSPLHF
.,TRBJ2-3,TRBV28,.,TGTGCCAGCAGTTTTTTAGGCACAGATACGCAGTATTTT,CASSFLGTDTQYF